The source of this T cell receptor beta chain is a study of T-cell reconstitution after alpha-beta-depleted transplantation in children. Notes on this clonotype: A much more abundant neighbour one base away suggests this may be a read error.

Germline loops: CDR1 SGHTA, CDR2 FQGTGA. This CDR3 contains 14 residues. The TCRbeta library incorporated unique molecular identifiers. TCRdb reprocessed the PCR reads with MiXCR, giving one entry per CDR3 protein. Of about 610,000 distinct CDR3 sequences in the sample, approximately 10% were seen once. The chain carries TRBV7-3 and TRBJ2-1; 10 positions agree with TRBD2. The sequences come from PBMCs from the stem cell graft donor, collected from the stem cell graft. The TCR was taken from a human donor who donated a stem cell graft to a child with acute myeloid leukemia. The CDR3 sequence: CASGLAGGGNEQFF. For the CDR3, the DNA is TGTGCCAGCGGCTTAGCGGGAGGCGGCAATGAGCAGTTCTTC.